This T cell receptor beta chain was identified during a study of blood T cells in healthy people across ages. About this clonotype itself: Its antigen is as yet unknown.

Then a second PCR, running roughly 7 to 11 cycles, was carried out with a sample-barcoded 5' primer and a J-beta primer mix. TCRdb used MiXCR to reprocess the 5' RACE reads, holding one entry per CDR3 protein. The sample includes around 1,800,000 distinct CDR3 sequences, about two fifths of them seen just once. Study conclusions and caveats: Diversity of TCR beta correlated strongly with naive T cell percentage.

The germline CDR1 and CDR2 sequences are SQVTM and ANQGSEA. This CDR3 has 14 amino acids. The V gene end was trimmed by 5 bases and the J gene end by 13 bases; junction bases not matched to a gene: 12. Sequencing was carried out using blood. This chain joins TRBV29-1 and TRBJ2-4, with 12 bases identical to TRBD2. This TCR was sampled from a human donor in good health. The CDR3 nucleotides are TGCAGCGTTTTACTAGCGGGGGGATACAATGAGCAGTACTTC. This codes for CSVLLAGGYNEQYF.